The clone carrying this T cell receptor beta chain was counted a single time. Sequencing used immunoSEQ multiplex PCR; TCRdb keeps in-frame clones, though not all of them. The data show about 16,000 clones, 79% seen once. This specimen belongs to a study of somatic mutations in cytotoxic T cells in rheumatoid arthritis. The germline gives CDR1 LGHNA, CDR2 YNFKEQ. The CDR3 contains 18 residues. The ends lost 0 bases at V and 8 bases at J; junction bases unmatched: 16. The chain uses TRBV4-2 and TRBJ2-1; 7 bases map to TRBD2. The sequence was obtained from an adult with rheumatoid arthritis. The sample taken for sequencing was CD8+ T cells sorted from blood. CDR3: CASSQDPGLIAGPDEQFF. CDR3 DNA: TGTGCCAGCAGCCAAGATCCGGGGTTGATAGCGGGCCCCGATGAGCAGTTCTTC.